Sequencing of this T cell receptor beta chain was carried out in a study of response to subunit inactivated influenza vaccine. TCRdb re-called the RT-PCR reads through MiXCR, storing one row per CDR3 protein. Of around 850,000 distinct CDR3 sequences in the sample, under 20% were seen once. CDR1 DFQATT and CDR2 SNEGSKA come from the germline V gene (reference sequence). The CDR3 has 14 residues. The receptor was isolated from a man in his fifties or sixties who received an inactivated influenza vaccine. The sequencing used PBMCs from blood, collected approximately 5 days after vaccination. The chain carries TRBV20-1 and TRBJ1-5; D perhaps matches TRBD1 (5 bases). CDR3 nucleotides: TGCAGCGATGGAGCCGAAGGGGGCAATCAGCCCCAGCATTTT. Translated: CSDGAEGGNQPQHF.